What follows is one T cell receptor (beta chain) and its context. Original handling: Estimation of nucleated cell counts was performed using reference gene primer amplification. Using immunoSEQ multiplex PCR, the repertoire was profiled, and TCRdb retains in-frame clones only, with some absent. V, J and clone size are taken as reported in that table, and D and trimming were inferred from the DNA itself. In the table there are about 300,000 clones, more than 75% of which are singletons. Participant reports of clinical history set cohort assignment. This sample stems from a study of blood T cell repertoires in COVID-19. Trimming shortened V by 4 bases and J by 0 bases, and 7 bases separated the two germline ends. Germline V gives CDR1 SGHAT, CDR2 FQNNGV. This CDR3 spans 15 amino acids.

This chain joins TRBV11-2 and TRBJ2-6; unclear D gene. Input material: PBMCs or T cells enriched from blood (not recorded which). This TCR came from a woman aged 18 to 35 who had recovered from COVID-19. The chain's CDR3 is CASSSSFSGANVLTF. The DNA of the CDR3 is TGTGCCAGCAGCTCCTCCTTCTCTGGGGCCAACGTCCTGACTTTC.